The 5 T cell receptor beta chains below come from one sample, sequenced in a study of blood T cell repertoires in COVID-19. Produced via immunoSEQ multiplex PCR; TCRdb's table is partial and in-frame only. The sample contains more than 90,000 clones, 75% to 90% of which appear only once. Input material: peripheral blood. The receptors were sampled from a man older than 75 with acute or convalescent COVID-19.

The rearrangement uses TRBV6-5 and TRBJ1-1, with unresolved D. Trimming removed 2 bases from V and 1 base from J, with 8 bases in between. The CDR3 length is 14 residues. CDR1 MNHEY and CDR2 SVGAGI come from the germline V gene. In DNA, the CDR3 is TGTGCCAGCAGTTACCGGCGGGAGAACACTGAAGCTTTCTTT. It specifies CASSYRRENTEAFF.

The chain's CDR3 is CASNAPGEYEQYF. In DNA, the CDR3 is TGTGCCAGCAACGCGCCCGGGGAATACGAGCAGTACTTC. V usage is TRBV6-5 and J usage is TRBJ2-7; D might be TRBD2 (5 bases). The V gene's germline CDR1 is MNHEY and CDR2 SVGAGI. V lost 7 bases to trimming and J lost 4 bases, with 14 bases between them. This CDR3 has 13 amino acids.

The chain employs TRBV6-5 and TRBJ2-3; 7 bases map to TRBD1. The germline V gene encodes CDR1 MNHEY and CDR2 SVGAGI. The CDR3 covers 14 residues. With 6 bases clipped from V and 1 base from J, the junction kept 4 bases outside the gene matches. The CDR3 sequence is CASSRTGGTDTQYF. CDR3 coding DNA: TGTGCCAGCAGCCGTACAGGGGGCACAGATACGCAGTATTTT.

The J gene is TRBJ1-2, the V gene TRBV2; TRBD1 matches at 7 bases. Trimming cost V 2 bases and J 8 bases; bases outside gene matches: 14. Germline V lookup: CDR1 SNHLY, CDR2 FYNNEI. This CDR3 contains 16 residues. The CDR3 sequence: CASSEILRGPSSGYTF. The CDR3 DNA reads as TGTGCCAGCAGTGAAATATTGAGGGGGCCATCAAGCGGCTACACCTTC.

The CDR3 DNA reads as TGTGCCAGCAGGCCGACAGGGACTGGAAACACCATATATTTT. Residues: CASRPTGTGNTIYF. The chain uses TRBV28 and TRBJ1-3; 7 nucleotides line up with TRBD1. Losses at the gene ends were 6 bases for V and 2 bases for J; bases not matched to a gene: 4. The germline CDR1 and CDR2 sequences are MDHEN and SYDVKM. This CDR3 is 14 amino acids long. Full variable domain (remainder filled in from reference TRBV28 and TRBJ1-3): DVKVTQSSRYLVKRTGEKVFLECVQDMDHENMFWYRQDPGLGLRLIYFSYDVKMKEKGDIPEGYSVSREKKERFSLILESASTNQTSMYLCASRPTGTGNTIYFGEGSWLTVV.